This TCR beta chain was recovered during a study of Ad26.COV2.S vaccination and SARS-CoV-2 variants. Overall study: A participant enrolled in the COV1001 Ad26.COV2.S trial arm provided the sample. Study results and caveats: Relative to placebo recipients, vaccine recipients exhibited elevated spike-specific TCR breadth. Those who received vaccine or placebo ended up with similar non-spike TCR breadth.

Some clones are missing from TCRdb's copy, which holds only in-frame ones; the method was immunoSEQ multiplex PCR. Of 350,000 to 400,000 clones in the sample, about 85% were seen once. Germline V gives CDR1 MNHEY, CDR2 SMNVEV (reference sequence). The ends were cut back, 3 bases at V and 4 bases at J, with 12 bases in the middle. This CDR3 is built from 14 residues. Specified treatment: roughly 19 received Ad26.COV2.S at low or high dose, single or two shots; about 5 received placebo; per-sample allocation not given. Day 63 following the first vaccine or placebo injection was when the samples were taken. Boston hosted the donor, who was an adult aged 18-55 years. Notes on this clone: Its antigen is unidentified. Other DNA sequences in the same sample also yield this CDR3.

This chain joins TRBV27 and TRBJ1-2; D is possibly TRBD1 (5 bases). Sequenced material: peripheral blood, taken in a trial of Ad26.COV2.S vaccine versus placebo. The clonotype comes from a person between 18 and 60 years old who received the Ad26.COV2.S COVID-19 vaccine or a placebo. The CDR3 loop is CASSLRGAGYGYTF. The CDR3 bases are TGTGCCAGCAGTTTGAGGGGCGCGGGCTATGGCTACACCTTC.